This T cell receptor (beta chain) was identified during a study of cytomegalovirus exposure and HLA in healthy donors. This PCR relied on a set of 60 Vbeta primers and 13 Jbeta primers. TCRdb's copy holds only in-frame clones and misses some; the assay was immunoSEQ multiplex PCR. The table lists about 160,000 clones, approximately 84% of them singletons, with 3% to 3.5% in the top ten. Material: PBMCs. This receptor was obtained from a woman in her fifties or sixties in good health and CMV-seropositive.

In DNA, the CDR3 is TGTGCCAGCAGCTTGGAACTGGGCGAAGAGACCCAGTACTTC. Its translation is CASSLELGEETQYF. V and J are TRBV5-4 and TRBJ2-5; no definite D call. This CDR3 spans 14 amino acids. With 0 bases removed from V and 3 bases from J, the gap between germline ends came to 9 bases. The germline gives CDR1 SGHNT, CDR2 YYREEE (reference sequence). Full variable domain (outside the CDR3, taken from reference TRBV5-4 and TRBJ2-5): ETGVTQSPTHLIKTRGQQVTLRCSSQSGHNTVSWYQQALGQGPQFIFQYYREEENGRGNFPPRFSGLQFPNYSSELNVNALELDDSALYLCASSLELGEETQYFGPGTRLLVL.